This T cell receptor beta chain was recovered during a study of shared clonotypes between healthy human individuals. Study results and limitations: Some clonotypes were shared by all four sorted-subset donors, while others were not shared. The non-shared ones had lower generation probabilities than the shared ones.

As for this clone: Antigen: not known.

Germline V gives CDR1 SEHNR, CDR2 FQNEAQ (reference sequence). The CDR3 spans 14 residues. The trim removed 4 bases at V and 2 bases at J, leaving 4 bases unmatched. Clones were sequenced by immunoSEQ multiplex PCR, and TCRdb holds only the in-frame ones, with some missing. The table includes some 650,000 clones, approximately 97% detected once. This TCR was recovered from a woman aged 25-40 years in good health. The rearrangement links TRBV7-9 to TRBJ2-5; 7 nucleotides line up with TRBD1. The specimen sequenced was naive CD4+ T cells sorted from blood. Indicated subset: CD45RA+ positively selected. The CDR3 coding sequence is TGTGCCAGCAGCTGGGACAGCTTACAAGAGACCCAGTACTTC. Protein sequence: CASSWDSLQETQYF.